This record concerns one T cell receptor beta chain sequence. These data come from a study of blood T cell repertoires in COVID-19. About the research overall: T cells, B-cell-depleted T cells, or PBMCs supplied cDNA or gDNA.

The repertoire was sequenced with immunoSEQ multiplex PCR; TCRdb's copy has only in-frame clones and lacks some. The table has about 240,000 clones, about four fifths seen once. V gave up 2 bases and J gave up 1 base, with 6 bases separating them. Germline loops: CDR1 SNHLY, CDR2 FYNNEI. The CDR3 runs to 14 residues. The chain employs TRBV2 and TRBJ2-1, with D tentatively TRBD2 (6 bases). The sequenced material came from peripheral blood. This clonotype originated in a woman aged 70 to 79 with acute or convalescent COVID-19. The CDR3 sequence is CASSERGSYNEQFF. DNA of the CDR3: TGTGCCAGCAGTGAACGGGGGTCCTACAATGAGCAGTTCTTC. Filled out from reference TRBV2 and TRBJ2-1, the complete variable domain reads EPEVTQTPSHQVTQMGQEVILRCVPISNHLYFYWYRQILGQKVEFLVSFYNNEISEKSEIFDDQFSVERPDGSNFTLKIRSTKLEDSAMYFCASSERGSYNEQFFGPGTRLTVL.